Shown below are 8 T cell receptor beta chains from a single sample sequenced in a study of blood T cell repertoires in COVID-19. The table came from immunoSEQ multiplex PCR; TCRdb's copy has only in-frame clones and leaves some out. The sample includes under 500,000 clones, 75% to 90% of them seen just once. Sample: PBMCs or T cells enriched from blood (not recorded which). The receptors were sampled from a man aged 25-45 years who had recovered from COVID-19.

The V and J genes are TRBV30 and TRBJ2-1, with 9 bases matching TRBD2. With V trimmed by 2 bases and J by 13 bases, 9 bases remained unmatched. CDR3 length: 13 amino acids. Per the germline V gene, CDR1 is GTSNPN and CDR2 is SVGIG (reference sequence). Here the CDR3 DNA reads TGTGCCTGGAGTTTATATAGCGGGAGAGAACAGTTCTTC. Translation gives CAWSLYSGREQFF.

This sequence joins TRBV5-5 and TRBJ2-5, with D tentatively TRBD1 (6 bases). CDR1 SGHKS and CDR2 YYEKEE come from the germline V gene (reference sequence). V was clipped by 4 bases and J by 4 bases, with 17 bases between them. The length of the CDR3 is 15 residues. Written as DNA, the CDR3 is TGTGCCAGCAGCATCAGGGGCGGTGGACCAGAGACCCAGTACTTC. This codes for CASSIRGGGPETQYF.

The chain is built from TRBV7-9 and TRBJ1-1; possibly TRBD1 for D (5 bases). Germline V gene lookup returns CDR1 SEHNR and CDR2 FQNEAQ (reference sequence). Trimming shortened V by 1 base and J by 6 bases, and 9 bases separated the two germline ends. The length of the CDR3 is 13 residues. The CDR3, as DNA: TGTGCCAGCAGCTTAGTATGGGGGGCTGAAGCTTTCTTT. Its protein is CASSLVWGAEAFF.

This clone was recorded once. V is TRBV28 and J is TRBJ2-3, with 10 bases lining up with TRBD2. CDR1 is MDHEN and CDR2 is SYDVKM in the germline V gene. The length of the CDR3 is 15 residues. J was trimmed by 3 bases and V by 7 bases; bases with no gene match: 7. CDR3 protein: CASMEQREGTDTQYF. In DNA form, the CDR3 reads TGTGCCAGCATGGAACAGCGGGAGGGGACAGATACGCAGTATTTT.

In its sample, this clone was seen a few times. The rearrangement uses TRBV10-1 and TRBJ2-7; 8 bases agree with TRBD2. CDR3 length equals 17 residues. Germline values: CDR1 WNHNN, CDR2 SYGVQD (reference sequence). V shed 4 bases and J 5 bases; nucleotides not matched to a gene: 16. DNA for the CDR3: TGCGCCAGCAGTGGGTCCGCGGTAGCGGGAAATCTTAACGAGCAGTACTTC. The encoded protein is CASSGSAVAGNLNEQYF.

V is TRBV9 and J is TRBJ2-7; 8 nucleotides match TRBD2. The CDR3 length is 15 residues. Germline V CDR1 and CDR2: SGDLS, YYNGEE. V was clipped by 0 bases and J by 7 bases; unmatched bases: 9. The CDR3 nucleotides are TGTGCCAGCAGCGTAGTTCCAGCGGGAGTGGATGAGCAGTACTTC. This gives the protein CASSVVPAGVDEQYF.

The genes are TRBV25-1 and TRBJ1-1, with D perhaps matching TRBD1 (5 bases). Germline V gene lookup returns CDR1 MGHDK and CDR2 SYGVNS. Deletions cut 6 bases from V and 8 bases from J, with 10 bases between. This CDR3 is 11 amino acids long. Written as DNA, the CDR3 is TGTGCCAGCAGGGGGCAGATAGAAGCTTTCTTT. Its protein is CASRGQIEAFF.

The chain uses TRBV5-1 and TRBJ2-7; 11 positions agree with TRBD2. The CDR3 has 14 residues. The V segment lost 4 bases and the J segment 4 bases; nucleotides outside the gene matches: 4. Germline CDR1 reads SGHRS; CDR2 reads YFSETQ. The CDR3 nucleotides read TGCGCCAGCAGCAAAACTAGCGGGGGTTACGAGCAGTACTTC. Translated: CASSKTSGGYEQYF.